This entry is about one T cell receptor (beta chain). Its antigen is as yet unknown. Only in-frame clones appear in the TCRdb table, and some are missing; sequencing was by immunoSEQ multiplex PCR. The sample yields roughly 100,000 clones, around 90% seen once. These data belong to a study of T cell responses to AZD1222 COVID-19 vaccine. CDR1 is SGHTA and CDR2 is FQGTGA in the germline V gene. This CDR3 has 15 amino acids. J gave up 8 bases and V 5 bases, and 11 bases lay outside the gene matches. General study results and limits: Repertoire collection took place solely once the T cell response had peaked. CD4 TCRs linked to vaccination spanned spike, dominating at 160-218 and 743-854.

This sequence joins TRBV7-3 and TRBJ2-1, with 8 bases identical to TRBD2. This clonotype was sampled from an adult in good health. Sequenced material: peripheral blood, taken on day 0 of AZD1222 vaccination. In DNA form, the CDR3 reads TGTGCCAGCAGCCGCGGGAACCTAGCGGGCCATGAGCAGTTCTTC. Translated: CASSRGNLAGHEQFF.